Below are 19 T cell receptor beta chains sequenced from a single sample in a study of blood T cell repertoires in COVID-19. The data were produced by immunoSEQ multiplex PCR, yet TCRdb's version contains in-frame clones alone and is incomplete. The table shows approximately 52,000 clones, with 80% to 85% occurring only once. The sample comprised peripheral blood. Receptor source: an elderly woman with acute or convalescent COVID-19.

This chain links TRBV29-1 with TRBJ1-2; 7 bases agree with TRBD1. Looked up from germline, CDR1 is SQVTM and CDR2 is ANQGSEA. The CDR3 extends over 12 amino acids. The V segment lost 6 bases and the J segment 0 bases; nucleotides outside the gene matches: 1. The CDR3 region has the DNA TGCAGCGTGGGGACAGCTAACTATGGCTACACCTTC. This gives the protein CSVGTANYGYTF.

The genes are TRBV11-2 and TRBJ2-1; D unresolved. Trimming took off 0 bases at V and 7 bases at J, with 22 bases between the two ends. Germline V CDR1 and CDR2: SGHAT, FQNNGV. This CDR3 is built from 18 residues. This CDR3 reads CASSLDRLRSPSLNEQFF. DNA for the CDR3: TGTGCCAGCAGCTTAGATCGTTTGAGGTCCCCATCCCTTAATGAGCAGTTCTTC.

The chain joins TRBV5-8 to TRBJ2-1; 14 positions agree with TRBD2. V was pared by 4 bases and J by 13 bases, with 7 bases of the junction left unmatched. CDR3 length: 14 amino acids. CDR1 and CDR2 from the germline V gene are SGHTS and YDEGEE. The CDR3 is CASSLGLAGAPQFF. CDR3 coding DNA: TGTGCCAGCAGCCTGGGACTAGCGGGGGCCCCTCAGTTCTTC.

The chain employs TRBV5-4 and TRBJ1-6, with a weak D call TRBD1 (5 bases). Germline lookup yields CDR1 SGHNT and CDR2 YYREEE (reference sequence). V was pared by 3 bases and J by 10 bases, with 17 bases between. The CDR3 totals 15 residues. The CDR3 DNA is TGTGCCAGCAGCTCGGGGGTTTCGGGATACTCACCCCTCCACTTT. This sequence encodes CASSSGVSGYSPLHF.

V gene TRBV11-2 combines with J gene TRBJ2-2; the D gene is possibly TRBD2 (5 bases). V lost 7 bases and J 7 bases, leaving 16 bases between the germline ends. Per the germline V gene, CDR1 is SGHAT and CDR2 is FQNNGV. The CDR3 runs 14 residues. In nucleotides, the CDR3 is TGTGCCAGCACACATCGGGGAGAGGGCGGGGAGCTGTTTTTT. Translation: CASTHRGEGGELFF. The variable domain in full, completed from reference TRBV11-2 and TRBJ2-2, reads EAGVAQSPRYKIIEKRQSVAFWCNPISGHATLYWYQQILGQGPKLLIQFQNNGVVDDSQLPKDRFSAERLKGVDSTLKIQPAKLEDSAVYLCASTHRGEGGELFFGEGSRLTVL.

CDR3 sequence reads: CASSSIPTGANEKLFF. In nucleotides, the CDR3 is TGCGCCAGCAGCTCGATACCAACAGGGGCTAATGAAAAACTGTTTTTT. The rearrangement uses TRBV5-1 and TRBJ1-4; 7 nucleotides align to TRBD1. This CDR3 is built from 16 residues. Germline V gives CDR1 SGHRS, CDR2 YFSETQ. Trimming took 3 bases from V and 3 from J; bases not matched to a gene: 8.

The chain is built from TRBV29-1 and TRBJ2-2; tentatively, D is TRBD2 (6 bases). Deletions cut 3 bases from V and 7 bases from J, with 9 bases between. The germline gives CDR1 SQVTM, CDR2 ANQGSEA. The CDR3 is 12 residues long. The CDR3 sequence is CSVEWRVGELFF. CDR3 coding DNA: TGCAGCGTTGAGTGGAGGGTCGGGGAGCTGTTTTTT.

V gene TRBV9 combines with J gene TRBJ2-1; maybe TRBD2 (6 bases). Per the germline V gene, CDR1 is SGDLS and CDR2 is YYNGEE. Between the trimmed V and J ends, which lost 2 bases and 1 base, there was a span of 7 bases. The length of the CDR3 is 14 residues. The CDR3 spells CASSVEGSYNEQFF. The CDR3 region has the DNA TGTGCCAGCAGCGTGGAGGGATCCTACAATGAGCAGTTCTTC.

J is TRBJ1-2 and V is TRBV3-1 (or the pseudogene TRBV3-2); tentatively, D is TRBD1 (5 bases). Between the trimmed V and J ends, which lost 2 bases and 8 bases, there was a span of 18 bases. Germline loops: CDR1 LGHDT, CDR2 YNNKEL (reference sequence). CDR3 size: 15 residues. The CDR3 DNA sequence: TGTGCCAGCAGCCAAACTACTGGGGCCAAAGGAGGCTACACCTTC. Encoded protein: CASSQTTGAKGGYTF.

This chain joins TRBV9 and TRBJ1-2; D might be TRBD1 (5 bases). This CDR3 is built from 15 residues. Trimming took 3 bases from V and 4 from J, leaving 16 bases between them. Germline V CDR1 and CDR2: SGDLS, YYNGEE. The CDR3 is CASSAGGSISYGYTF. The CDR3 DNA reads TGTGCCAGCAGCGCCGGGGGGTCTATTAGCTATGGCTACACCTTC.

The chain uses TRBV18 and TRBJ1-4, with D tentatively TRBD1 (6 bases). V lost 6 bases, J lost 6 bases, and 11 bases lay in between. Germline V lookup: CDR1 KGHSH, CDR2 LQKENI. This CDR3 region has 13 residues. CDR3 in amino acids: CASSRDTDEKLFF. The CDR3 DNA reads TGTGCCAGCTCCCGGGACACCGATGAAAAACTGTTTTTT.

The chain links TRBV5-1 to TRBJ2-1; D remains unclear. The CDR3 covers 12 residues. V was pared by 1 base and J by 6 bases, with 5 bases between. Germline CDR1 is SGHRS and CDR2 is YFSETQ. CDR3 DNA sequence: TGCGCCAGCAGCTTGCCCAGCAATGAGCAGTTCTTC. Its translation is CASSLPSNEQFF.

The chain has TRBV5-1 and TRBJ2-5, with 9 bases aligning to TRBD2. J lost 4 bases, V lost 4 bases, and 11 bases had no gene match. Germline V gene sequence: CDR1 SGHRS, CDR2 YFSETQ. CDR3 size: 16 residues. The DNA of the CDR3 is TGCGCCAGCAGCCGGGGATCTAGCGGGGTGGGAGAGACCCAGTACTTC. It codes for CASSRGSSGVGETQYF.

By share of the sample, this clone is large. The chain combines TRBV5-4 with TRBJ2-2, with 11 bases identical to TRBD1. V lost 5 bases and J lost 6; bases outside the gene matches: 6. CDR3 length equals 15 residues. Germline CDR1 SGHNT, CDR2 YYREEE (reference sequence). DNA for the CDR3: TGTGCCAGCAGACGGGACAGGGGGAGGGCCGGGGAGCTGTTTTTT. Its translation is CASRRDRGRAGELFF.

V usage is TRBV5-1 and J usage is TRBJ2-1; 8 bases line up with TRBD2. V was pared by 2 bases and J by 9 bases, with 10 bases of the junction left unmatched. In germline, CDR1 is SGHRS, CDR2 YFSETQ. The CDR3 extends over 15 amino acids. The CDR3: CASSLRSGGPGEQFF. The CDR3 DNA reads as TGCGCCAGCAGCTTAAGGAGCGGGGGACCGGGTGAGCAGTTCTTC. Supplemented by reference TRBV5-1 and TRBJ2-1, the full variable domain reads KAGVTQTPRYLIKTRGQQVTLSCSPISGHRSVSWYQQTPGQGLQFLFEYFSETQRNKGNFPGRFSGRQFSNSRSEMNVSTLELGDSALYLCASSLRSGGPGEQFFGPGTRLTVL.

The gene calls are TRBV10-3 and TRBJ2-7; 9 nucleotides agree with TRBD2. CDR1 and CDR2 from the germline V gene are ENHRY and SYGVKD. The CDR3 covers 13 residues. J gave up 2 bases and V 4 bases, and 0 bases lay outside the gene matches. The CDR3 here is CAISGGGAYEQYF. The CDR3 region has the DNA TGTGCCATCAGTGGCGGGGGGGCCTACGAGCAGTACTTC.

The rearrangement joins TRBV12-3 or TRBV12-4 to TRBJ1-3; D gene unclear. The CDR3 covers 12 residues. The V end lost 4 bases, the J end lost 3 bases, and 4 bases lay between the germline ends. CDR3 sequence (DNA): TGTGCCAGCAGTTCTGTTGGAAACACCATATATTTT. Its translation: CASSSVGNTIYF.

The chain uses TRBV5-1 and TRBJ1-5; D possibly corresponds to TRBD1 (6 bases). Trimming took 0 bases from V and 7 from J, leaving 14 bases between them. This CDR3 has 15 residues. CDR1 and CDR2 from the germline V gene are SGHRS and YFSETQ. The CDR3 DNA reads TGCGCCAGCAGCTTGGTTTCAGGGGCAGGGCAGCCCCAGCATTTT. It yields the protein CASSLVSGAGQPQHF.

The J gene is TRBJ1-4, the V gene TRBV4-1; D is unresolved. Germline V gives CDR1 MGHRA, CDR2 YSYEKL. CDR3 size: 14 residues. V lost 0 bases and J lost 5, with 7 bases in between. The DNA for the CDR3 is TGCGCCAGCAGCCAAGACCTGGGCAATGAAAAACTGTTTTTT. Protein sequence: CASSQDLGNEKLFF.